The entry below describes one TCR beta chain. CDR3 size: 15 residues. Germline CDR1 reads MNHEY; CDR2 reads SMNVEV (reference sequence). V shed 5 bases, J shed 0 bases, and the junction held 4 bases outside the gene matches. The sample is drawn from a study of blood T cell repertoires in COVID-19. In the study overall: Samples representing acute and convalescent COVID-19 were sourced from the United States, Italy and Spain.

Original handling: Amplifying reference gene primers gave estimates of nucleated cell counts. Data came from immunoSEQ multiplex PCR; TCRdb stores just in-frame clones and leaves some out. That table is the source of V, J and clone size, and D and trimming were worked out from the DNA. The data hold about 83,000 clones, with roughly 80% observed a single time. The sequenced sample was peripheral blood. The receptor comes from a woman older than 75 with acute or convalescent COVID-19. The chain links TRBV27 to TRBJ2-7, with 10 bases lining up with TRBD2. The CDR3 loop is CASSRSGGNSYEQYF. DNA of the CDR3: TGTGCCAGCAGTCGTAGCGGGGGGAACTCCTACGAGCAGTACTTC.